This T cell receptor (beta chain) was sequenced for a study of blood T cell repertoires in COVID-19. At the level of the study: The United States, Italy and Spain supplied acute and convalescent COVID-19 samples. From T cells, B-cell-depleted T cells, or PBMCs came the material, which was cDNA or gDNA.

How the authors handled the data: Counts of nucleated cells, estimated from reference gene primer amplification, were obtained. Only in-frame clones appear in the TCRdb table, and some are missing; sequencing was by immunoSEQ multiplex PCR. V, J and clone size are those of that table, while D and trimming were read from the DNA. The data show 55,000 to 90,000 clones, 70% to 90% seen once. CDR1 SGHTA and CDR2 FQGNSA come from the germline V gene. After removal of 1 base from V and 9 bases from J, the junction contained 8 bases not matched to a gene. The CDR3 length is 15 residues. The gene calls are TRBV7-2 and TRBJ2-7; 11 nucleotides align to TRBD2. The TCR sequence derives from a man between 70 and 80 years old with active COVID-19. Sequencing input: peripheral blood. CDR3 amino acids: CASSLVSTSGIVQYF. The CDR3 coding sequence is TGTGCCAGCAGCTTAGTCTCGACTAGCGGGATTGTGCAGTACTTC.